The entry below gives a single T cell receptor (beta chain) sequence along with its context. The data derive from a study of shared clonotypes between healthy human individuals. Some clones are missing from TCRdb's copy, which holds only in-frame ones; the method was immunoSEQ multiplex PCR. The table records around 2,000,000 clones, over 85% of them present only once. V dropped 6 bases and J dropped 0 bases, with 14 bases sitting between them. CDR1 MDHEN and CDR2 SYDVKM come from the germline V gene. The CDR3 totals 16 residues. In the naive CD8 group, cells lacked CD45RO and were positively selected for CCR7, so terminally differentiated effector memory CD45RA+ cells were left out.

The origin of this receptor is a man aged 18 to 30 in good health. This sequence joins TRBV28 and TRBJ2-2; D gene ambiguous. The specimen was naive CD8+ T cells sorted from blood. CDR3 bases: TGTGCCAGCAGCCCCCCGGGCCTCGCGAACACCGGGGAGCTGTTTTTT. Its protein is CASSPPGLANTGELFF.